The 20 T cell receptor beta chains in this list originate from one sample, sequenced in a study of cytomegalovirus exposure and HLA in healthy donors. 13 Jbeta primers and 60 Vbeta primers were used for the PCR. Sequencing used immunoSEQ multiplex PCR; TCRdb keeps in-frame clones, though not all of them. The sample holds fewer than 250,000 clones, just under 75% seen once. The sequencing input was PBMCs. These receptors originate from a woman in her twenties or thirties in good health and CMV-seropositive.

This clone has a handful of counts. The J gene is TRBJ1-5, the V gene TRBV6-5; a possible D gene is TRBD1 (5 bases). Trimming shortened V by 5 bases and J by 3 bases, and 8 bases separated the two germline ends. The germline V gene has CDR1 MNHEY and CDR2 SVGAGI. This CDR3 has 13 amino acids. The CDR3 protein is CASSQGFNQPQHF. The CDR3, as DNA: TGTGCCAGCAGTCAGGGCTTCAATCAGCCCCAGCATTTT.

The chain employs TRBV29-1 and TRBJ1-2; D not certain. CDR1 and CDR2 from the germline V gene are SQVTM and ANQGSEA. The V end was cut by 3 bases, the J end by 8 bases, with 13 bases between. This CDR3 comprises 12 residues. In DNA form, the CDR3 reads TGCAGCGTTGAGAGCGGAAGGAAGGGCTACACCTTC. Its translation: CSVESGRKGYTF.

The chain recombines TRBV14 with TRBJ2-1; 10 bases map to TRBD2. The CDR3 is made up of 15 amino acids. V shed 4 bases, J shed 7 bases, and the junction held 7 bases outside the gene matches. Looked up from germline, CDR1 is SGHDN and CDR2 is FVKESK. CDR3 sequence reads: CASSPGTSVENEQFF. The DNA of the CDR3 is TGTGCCAGCAGCCCCGGGACTAGCGTAGAAAATGAGCAGTTCTTC.

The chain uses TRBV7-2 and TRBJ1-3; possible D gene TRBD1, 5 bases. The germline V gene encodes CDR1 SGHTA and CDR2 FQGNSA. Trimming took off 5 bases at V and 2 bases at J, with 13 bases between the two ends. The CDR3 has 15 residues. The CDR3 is CASSPFRDPGNTIYF. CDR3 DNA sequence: TGTGCCAGCAGCCCATTCAGGGATCCTGGAAACACCATATATTTT. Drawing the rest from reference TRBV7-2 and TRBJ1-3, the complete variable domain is GAGVSQSPSNKVTEKGKDVELRCDPISGHTALYWYRQSLGQGLEFLIYFQGNSAPDKSGLPSDRFSAERTGGSVSTLTIQRTQQEDSAVYLCASSPFRDPGNTIYFGEGSWLTVV.

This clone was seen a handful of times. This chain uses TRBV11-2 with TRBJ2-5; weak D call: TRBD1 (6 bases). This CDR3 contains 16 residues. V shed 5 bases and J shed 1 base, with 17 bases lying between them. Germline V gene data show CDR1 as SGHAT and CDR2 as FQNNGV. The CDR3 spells CASSPTGLQIQETQYF. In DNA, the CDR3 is TGTGCCAGCAGCCCCACAGGGTTACAGATCCAAGAGACCCAGTACTTC. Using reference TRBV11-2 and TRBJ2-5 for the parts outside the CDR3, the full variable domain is EAGVAQSPRYKIIEKRQSVAFWCNPISGHATLYWYQQILGQGPKLLIQFQNNGVVDDSQLPKDRFSAERLKGVDSTLKIQPAKLEDSAVYLCASSPTGLQIQETQYFGPGTRLLVL.

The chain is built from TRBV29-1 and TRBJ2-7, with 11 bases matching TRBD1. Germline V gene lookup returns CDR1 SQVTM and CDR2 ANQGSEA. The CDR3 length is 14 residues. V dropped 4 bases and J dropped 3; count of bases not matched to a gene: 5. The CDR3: CSVVPGQGGYEQYF. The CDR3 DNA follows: TGCAGCGTTGTACCGGGACAGGGGGGCTACGAGCAGTACTTC.

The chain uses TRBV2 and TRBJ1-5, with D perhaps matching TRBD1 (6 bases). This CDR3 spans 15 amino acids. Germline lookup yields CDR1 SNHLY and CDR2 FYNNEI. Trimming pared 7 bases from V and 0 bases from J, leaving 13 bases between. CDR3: CASTPGQISNQPQHF. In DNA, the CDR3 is TGTGCCAGCACTCCCGGACAGATTAGCAATCAGCCCCAGCATTTT.

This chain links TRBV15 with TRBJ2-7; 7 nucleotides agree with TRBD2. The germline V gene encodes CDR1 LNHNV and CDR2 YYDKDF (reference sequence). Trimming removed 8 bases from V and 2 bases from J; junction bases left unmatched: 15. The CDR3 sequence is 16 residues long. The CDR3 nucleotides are TGTGCCACCGGGCGACCCAAGCGGGGCGGGCCCTACGAGCAGTACTTC. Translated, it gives CATGRPKRGGPYEQYF. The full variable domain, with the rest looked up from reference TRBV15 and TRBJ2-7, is DAMVIQNPRYQVTQFGKPVTLSCSQTLNHNVMYWYQQKSSQAPKLLFHYYDKDFNNEADTPDNFQSRRPNTSFCFLDIRSPGLGDTAMYLCATGRPKRGGPYEQYFGPGTRLTVT.

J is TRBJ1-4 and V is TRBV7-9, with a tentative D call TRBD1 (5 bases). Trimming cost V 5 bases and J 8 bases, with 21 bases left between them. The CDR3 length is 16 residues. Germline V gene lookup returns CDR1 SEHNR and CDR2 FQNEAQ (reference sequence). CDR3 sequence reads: CASSPAGPGSEEKLFF. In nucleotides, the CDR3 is TGTGCCAGCAGCCCCGCGGGGCCAGGGTCAGAAGAAAAACTGTTTTTT.

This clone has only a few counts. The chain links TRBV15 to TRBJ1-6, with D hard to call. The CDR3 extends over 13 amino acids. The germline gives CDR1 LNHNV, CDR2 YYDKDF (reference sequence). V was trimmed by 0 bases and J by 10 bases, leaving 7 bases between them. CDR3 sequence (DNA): TGTGCCACCAGCAGAGATCCGGGATCACCCCTCCACTTT. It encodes CATSRDPGSPLHF. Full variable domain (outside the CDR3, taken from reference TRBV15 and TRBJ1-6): DAMVIQNPRYQVTQFGKPVTLSCSQTLNHNVMYWYQQKSSQAPKLLFHYYDKDFNNEADTPDNFQSRRPNTSFCFLDIRSPGLGDTAMYLCATSRDPGSPLHFGNGTRLTVT.

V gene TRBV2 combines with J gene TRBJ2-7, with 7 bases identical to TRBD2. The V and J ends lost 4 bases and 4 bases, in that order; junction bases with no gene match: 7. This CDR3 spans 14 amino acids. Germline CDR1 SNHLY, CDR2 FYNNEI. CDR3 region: CASSVWEGDYEQYF. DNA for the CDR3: TGTGCCAGCAGTGTTTGGGAGGGTGATTACGAGCAGTACTTC.

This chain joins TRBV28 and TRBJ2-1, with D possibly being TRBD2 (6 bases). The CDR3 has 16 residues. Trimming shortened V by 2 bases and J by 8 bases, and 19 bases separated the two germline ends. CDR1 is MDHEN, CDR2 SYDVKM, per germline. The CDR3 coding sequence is TGTGCCAGCAGTTTAGGGGACTCAACACCGGGCGATGAGCAGTTCTTC. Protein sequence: CASSLGDSTPGDEQFF. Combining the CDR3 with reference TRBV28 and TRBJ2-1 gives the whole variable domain DVKVTQSSRYLVKRTGEKVFLECVQDMDHENMFWYRQDPGLGLRLIYFSYDVKMKEKGDIPEGYSVSREKKERFSLILESASTNQTSMYLCASSLGDSTPGDEQFFGPGTRLTVL.

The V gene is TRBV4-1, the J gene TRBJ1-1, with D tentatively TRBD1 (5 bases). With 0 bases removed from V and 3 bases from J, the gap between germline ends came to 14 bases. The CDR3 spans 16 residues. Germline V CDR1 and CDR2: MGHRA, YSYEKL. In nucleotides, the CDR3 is TGCGCCAGCAGCCAAGAGGGGCACAGCGTCGACACTGAAGCTTTCTTT. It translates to CASSQEGHSVDTEAFF.

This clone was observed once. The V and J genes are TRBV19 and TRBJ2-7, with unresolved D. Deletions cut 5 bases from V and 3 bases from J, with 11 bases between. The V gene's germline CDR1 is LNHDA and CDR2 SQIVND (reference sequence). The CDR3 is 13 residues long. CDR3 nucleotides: TGTGCCAGTAGTGGTGCGCACCTCTACGAGCAGTACTTC. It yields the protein CASSGAHLYEQYF.

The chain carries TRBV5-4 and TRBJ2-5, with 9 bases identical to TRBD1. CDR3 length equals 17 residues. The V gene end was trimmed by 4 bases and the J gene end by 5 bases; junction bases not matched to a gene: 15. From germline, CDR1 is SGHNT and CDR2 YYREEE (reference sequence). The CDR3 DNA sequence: TGTGCCAGCAGCCCAATAAACCGGGACAGGGATGGGGAGACCCAGTACTTC. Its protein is CASSPINRDRDGETQYF.

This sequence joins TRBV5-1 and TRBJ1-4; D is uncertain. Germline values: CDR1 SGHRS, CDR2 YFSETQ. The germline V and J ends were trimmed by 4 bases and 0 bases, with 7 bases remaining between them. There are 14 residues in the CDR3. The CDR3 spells CASSRRATNEKLFF. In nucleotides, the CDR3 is TGCGCCAGCAGCCGACGGGCAACTAATGAAAAACTGTTTTTT.

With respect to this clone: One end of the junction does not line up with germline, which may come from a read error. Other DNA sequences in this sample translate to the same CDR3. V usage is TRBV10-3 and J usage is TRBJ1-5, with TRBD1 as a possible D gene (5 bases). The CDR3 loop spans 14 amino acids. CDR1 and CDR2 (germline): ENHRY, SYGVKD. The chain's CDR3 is CAISPGRTNQPQHF. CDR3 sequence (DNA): TGTGCCATCTCACCAGGGAGGACCAATCAGCCCCAGCACTTT.

The CDR3 reads CASSKGQGPQGVEAFF. In DNA form, the CDR3 reads TGTGCCAGCAGCAAGGGACAGGGCCCGCAGGGAGTTGAAGCTTTCTTT. The chain uses TRBV7-2 and TRBJ1-1; 9 nucleotides align to TRBD1. J lost 7 bases, V lost 5 bases, and 14 bases had no gene match. CDR1 is SGHTA and CDR2 is FQGNSA in the germline V gene. The CDR3 is 16 residues long. Combining the CDR3 with reference TRBV7-2 and TRBJ1-1 gives the whole variable domain GAGVSQSPSNKVTEKGKDVELRCDPISGHTALYWYRQSLGQGLEFLIYFQGNSAPDKSGLPSDRFSAERTGGSVSTLTIQRTQQEDSAVYLCASSKGQGPQGVEAFFGQGTRLTVV.

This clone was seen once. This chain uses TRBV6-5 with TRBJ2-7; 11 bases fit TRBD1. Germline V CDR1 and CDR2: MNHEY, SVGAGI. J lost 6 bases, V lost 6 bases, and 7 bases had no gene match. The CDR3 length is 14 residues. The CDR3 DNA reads TGTGCCAGCAGACAGGACAGGGGGCGTCGCGAGCAGTACTTC. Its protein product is CASRQDRGRREQYF.

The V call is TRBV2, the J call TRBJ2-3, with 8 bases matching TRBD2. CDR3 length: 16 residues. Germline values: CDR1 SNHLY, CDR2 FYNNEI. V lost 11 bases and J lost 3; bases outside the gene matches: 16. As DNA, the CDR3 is TGTGCCTCCCGACGGCCCGGGGGGGCTAGGACAGATACGCAGTATTTT. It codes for CASRRPGGARTDTQYF.